This is a list of T cell receptor beta chains from one sample in a study of radiation and T cells in renal cell carcinoma. Using immunoSEQ multiplex PCR, the repertoire was profiled, and TCRdb retains in-frame clones only, with some absent. The sample includes approximately 100,000 clones, around 88% of them seen just once. Sample: blood, taken from a patient whose treatment included radiotherapy and nephrectomy. These receptors originate from a man over 45 with renal cell carcinoma. Both conserved end residues are part of each CDR3. A D gene is named only where the DNA matches it firmly. Where a row states a size, it is once, few, many or the class of an expanded clone; other rows omit it.

TRBJ2-1 - TRBD2 TRBV9 CASSIQGLAGNEQFF TGTGCCAGCAGCATCCAAGGACTAGCGGGAAATGAGCAGTTCTTC
TRBJ1-2 once TRBD1 TRBV27 CASSGGTGLFLAYGYTF TGTGCCAGCAGTGGGGGGACAGGGCTTTTTCTGGCCTATGGCTACACCTTC
TRBJ1-2 - - TRBV5-1 CASSFGSQNYGYTF TGCGCCAGCAGCTTCGGCAGTCAGAACTATGGCTACACCTTC
TRBJ1-2 - - TRBV19 CASSIAVSYYGYTF TGTGCCAGTAGTATAGCGGTCAGCTACTATGGCTACACCTTC
TRBJ2-5 - - TRBV10-3 CATRDREETQYF TGTGCCACACGGGACCGCGAAGAGACCCAGTACTTC
TRBJ2-1 - - TRBV27 CASHKTVSYNEQFF TGTGCCAGCCACAAGACAGTCTCCTACAATGAGCAGTTCTTC
TRBJ2-5 - - TRBV19 CASTVGTTGATQYF TGTGCCAGTACCGTAGGGACCACCGGGGCGACCCAGTACTTC
TRBJ2-3 - TRBD2 TRBV5-4 CASSSPAGGADTQYF TGTGCCAGCAGCTCACCGGCGGGGGGAGCAGATACGCAGTATTTT
TRBJ2-1 - - TRBV28 CASSFDEQFF TGTGCCAGCAGTTTCGATGAGCAGTTCTTC
TRBJ2-7 - TRBD1 TRBV7-9 CASRQQGASYEQYF TGTGCCAGCAGACAACAGGGGGCATCCTACGAGCAGTACTTC
TRBJ2-7 - TRBD2 TRBV6-6 CASRSTSGRAGEQYF TGTGCCAGCAGGTCCACTAGCGGGAGGGCCGGCGAGCAGTACTTC
TRBJ2-3 - - TRBV5-5 CASSLEGARRGTDTQYF TGTGCCAGCAGCTTGGAGGGCGCTAGAAGAGGCACAGATACGCAGTATTTT